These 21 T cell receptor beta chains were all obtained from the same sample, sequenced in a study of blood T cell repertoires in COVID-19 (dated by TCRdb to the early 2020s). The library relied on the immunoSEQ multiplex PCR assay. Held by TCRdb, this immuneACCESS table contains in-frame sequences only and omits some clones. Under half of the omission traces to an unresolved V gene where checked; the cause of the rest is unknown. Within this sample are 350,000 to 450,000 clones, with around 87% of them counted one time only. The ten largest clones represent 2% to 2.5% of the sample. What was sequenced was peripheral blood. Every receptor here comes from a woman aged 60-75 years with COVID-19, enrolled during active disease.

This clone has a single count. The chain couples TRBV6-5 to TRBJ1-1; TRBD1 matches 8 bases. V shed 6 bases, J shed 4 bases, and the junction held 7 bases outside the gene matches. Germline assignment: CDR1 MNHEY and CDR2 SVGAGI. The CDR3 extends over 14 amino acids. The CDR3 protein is CASRIGQGFTEAFF. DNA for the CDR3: TGTGCCAGCAGGATCGGACAGGGTTTCACTGAAGCTTTCTTT.

The CDR3 bases are TGTGCCAGTAGTATACAGGGTGGGGCCAACGTCCTGACTTTC. Translation: CASSIQGGANVLTF. The chain has TRBV19 and TRBJ2-6; D perhaps matches TRBD1 (5 bases). Germline-derived CDR1 and CDR2 are LNHDA and SQIVND (reference sequence). Trimming took 2 bases from V and 3 from J, leaving 5 bases between them. The CDR3 has 14 amino acids.

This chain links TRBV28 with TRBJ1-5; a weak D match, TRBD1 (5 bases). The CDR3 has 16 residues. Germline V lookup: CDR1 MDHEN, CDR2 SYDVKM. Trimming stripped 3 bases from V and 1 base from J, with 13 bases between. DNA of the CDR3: TGTGCCAGCAGTTTCATTAGGGGAATCAGCAATCAGCCCCAGCATTTT. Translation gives CASSFIRGISNQPQHF.

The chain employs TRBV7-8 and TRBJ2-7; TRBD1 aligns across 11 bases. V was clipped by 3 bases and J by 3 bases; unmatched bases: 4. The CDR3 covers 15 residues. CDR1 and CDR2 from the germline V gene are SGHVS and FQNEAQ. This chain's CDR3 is CASSFGTGGSYEQYF. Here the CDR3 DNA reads TGTGCCAGCAGCTTCGGGACAGGGGGAAGCTACGAGCAGTACTTC. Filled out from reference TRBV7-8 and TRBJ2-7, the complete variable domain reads GAGVSQSPRYKVAKRGQDVALRCDPISGHVSLFWYQQALGQGPEFLTYFQNEAQLDKSGLPSDRFFAERPEGSVSTLKIQRTQQEDSAVYLCASSFGTGGSYEQYFGPGTRLTVT.

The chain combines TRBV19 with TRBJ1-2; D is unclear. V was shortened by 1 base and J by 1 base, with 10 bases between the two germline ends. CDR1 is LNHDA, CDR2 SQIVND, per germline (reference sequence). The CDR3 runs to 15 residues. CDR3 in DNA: TGTGCCAGTAGTATAGGAGGTCCGAATAACTATGGCTACACCTTC. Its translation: CASSIGGPNNYGYTF.

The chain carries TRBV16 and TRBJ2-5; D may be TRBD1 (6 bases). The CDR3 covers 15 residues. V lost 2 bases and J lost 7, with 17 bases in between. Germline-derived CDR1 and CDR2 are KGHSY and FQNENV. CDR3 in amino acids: CASSQRTEEWGTQYF. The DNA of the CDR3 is TGTGCCAGCAGCCAACGGACAGAAGAATGGGGGACCCAGTACTTC.

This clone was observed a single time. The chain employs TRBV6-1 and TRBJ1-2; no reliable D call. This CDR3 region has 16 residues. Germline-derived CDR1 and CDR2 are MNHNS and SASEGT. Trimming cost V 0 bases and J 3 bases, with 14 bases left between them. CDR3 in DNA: TGTGCCAGCAGTGAAGCCGCGGGCCTTACTCACTATGGCTACACCTTC. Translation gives CASSEAAGLTHYGYTF.

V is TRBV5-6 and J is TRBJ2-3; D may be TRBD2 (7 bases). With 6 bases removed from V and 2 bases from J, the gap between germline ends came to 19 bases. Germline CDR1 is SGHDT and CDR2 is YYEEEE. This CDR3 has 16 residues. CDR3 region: CASTPWGGGYTDTQYF. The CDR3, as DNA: TGTGCCAGCACCCCCTGGGGGGGCGGATACACAGATACGCAGTATTTT.

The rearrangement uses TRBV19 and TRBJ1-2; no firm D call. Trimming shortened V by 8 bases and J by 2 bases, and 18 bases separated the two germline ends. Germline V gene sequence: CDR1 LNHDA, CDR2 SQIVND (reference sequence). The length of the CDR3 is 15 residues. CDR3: CASLERAAVNYGYTF. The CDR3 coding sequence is TGTGCCAGTCTGGAGAGGGCAGCAGTAAACTATGGCTACACCTTC.

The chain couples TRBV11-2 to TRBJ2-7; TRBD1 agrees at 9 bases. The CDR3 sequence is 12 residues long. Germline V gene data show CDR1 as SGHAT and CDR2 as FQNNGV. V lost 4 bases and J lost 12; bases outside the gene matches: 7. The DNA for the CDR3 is TGTGCCAGCAGCTCCGAGGGGGGACAGGGGTACTTC. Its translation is CASSSEGGQGYF.

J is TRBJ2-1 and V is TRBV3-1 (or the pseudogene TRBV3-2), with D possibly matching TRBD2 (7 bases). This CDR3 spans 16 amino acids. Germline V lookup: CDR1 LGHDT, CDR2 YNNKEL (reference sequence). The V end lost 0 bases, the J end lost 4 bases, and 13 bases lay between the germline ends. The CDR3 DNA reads TGTGCCAGCAGCCAAGATTCCGGGGGGCCATACAATGAGCAGTTCTTC. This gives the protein CASSQDSGGPYNEQFF.

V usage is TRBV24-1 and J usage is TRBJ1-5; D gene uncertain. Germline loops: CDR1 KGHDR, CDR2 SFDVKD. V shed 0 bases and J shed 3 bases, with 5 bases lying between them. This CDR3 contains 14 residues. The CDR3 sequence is CATSDLSHNQPQHF. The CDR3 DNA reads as TGTGCCACCAGTGATTTGAGCCACAATCAGCCCCAGCATTTT.

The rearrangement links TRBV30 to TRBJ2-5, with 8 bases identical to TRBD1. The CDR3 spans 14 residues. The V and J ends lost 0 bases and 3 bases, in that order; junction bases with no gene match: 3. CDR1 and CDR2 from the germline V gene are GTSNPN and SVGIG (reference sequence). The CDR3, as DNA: TGTGCCTGGAGTGTATCGACAGGGGAAGAGACCCAGTACTTC. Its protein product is CAWSVSTGEETQYF.

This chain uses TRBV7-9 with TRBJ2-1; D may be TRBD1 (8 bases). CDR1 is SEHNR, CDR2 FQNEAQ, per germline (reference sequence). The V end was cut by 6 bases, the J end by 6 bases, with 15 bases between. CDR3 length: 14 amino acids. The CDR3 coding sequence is TGTGCCAGCAGTCGGACAGGGAGGGCCAATGAGCAGTTCTTC. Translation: CASSRTGRANEQFF.

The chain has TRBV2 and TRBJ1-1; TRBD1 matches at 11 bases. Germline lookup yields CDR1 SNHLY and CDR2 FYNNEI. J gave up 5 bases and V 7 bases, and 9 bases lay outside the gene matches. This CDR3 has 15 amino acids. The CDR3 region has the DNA TGTGCCAGCATCCGGGACAGGGGGTCGGGGACTGAAGCTTTCTTT. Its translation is CASIRDRGSGTEAFF.

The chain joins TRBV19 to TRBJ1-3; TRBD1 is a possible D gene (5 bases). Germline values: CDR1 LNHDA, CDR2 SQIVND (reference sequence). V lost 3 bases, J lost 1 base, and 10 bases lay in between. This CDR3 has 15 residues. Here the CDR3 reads CASSMRRVSGNTIYF. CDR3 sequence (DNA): TGTGCCAGTAGTATGCGCAGGGTATCTGGAAACACCATATATTTT.

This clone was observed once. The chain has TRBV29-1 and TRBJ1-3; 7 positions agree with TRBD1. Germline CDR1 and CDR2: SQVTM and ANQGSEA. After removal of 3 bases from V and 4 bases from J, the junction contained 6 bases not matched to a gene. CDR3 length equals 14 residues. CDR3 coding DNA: TGCAGCGTTGATGAACAGGGGACAGGAAACACCATATATTTT. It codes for CSVDEQGTGNTIYF.

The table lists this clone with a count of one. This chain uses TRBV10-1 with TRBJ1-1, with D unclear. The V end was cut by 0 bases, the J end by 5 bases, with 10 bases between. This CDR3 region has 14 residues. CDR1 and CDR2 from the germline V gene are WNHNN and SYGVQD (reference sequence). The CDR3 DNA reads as TGCGCCAGCAGTGAGTCGAGCAGGAGGACTGAAGCTTTCTTT. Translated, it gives CASSESSRRTEAFF.

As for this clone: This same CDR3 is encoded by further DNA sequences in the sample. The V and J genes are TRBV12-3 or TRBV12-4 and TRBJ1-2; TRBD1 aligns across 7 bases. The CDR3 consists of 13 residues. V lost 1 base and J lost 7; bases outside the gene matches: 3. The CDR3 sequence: CASSLGQGFGYTF. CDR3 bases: TGTGCCAGCAGTTTAGGACAGGGATTTGGCTACACCTTC.

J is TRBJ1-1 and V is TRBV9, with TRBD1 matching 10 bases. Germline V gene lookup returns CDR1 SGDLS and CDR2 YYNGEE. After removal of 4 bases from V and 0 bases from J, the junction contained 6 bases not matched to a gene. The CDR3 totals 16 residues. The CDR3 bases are TGTGCCAGCAGCTCTCGGACAGGGGGGATGAACACTGAAGCTTTCTTT. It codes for CASSSRTGGMNTEAFF.

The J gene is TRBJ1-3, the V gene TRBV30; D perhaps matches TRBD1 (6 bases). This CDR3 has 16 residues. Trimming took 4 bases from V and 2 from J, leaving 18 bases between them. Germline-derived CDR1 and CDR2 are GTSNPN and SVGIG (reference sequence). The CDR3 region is CAWTSDRTTPGNTIYF. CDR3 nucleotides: TGTGCCTGGACCTCTGACAGGACAACACCTGGAAACACCATATATTTT. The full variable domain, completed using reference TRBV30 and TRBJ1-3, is SQTIHQWPATLVQPVGSPLSLECTVEGTSNPNLYWYRQAAGRGLQLLFYSVGIGQISSEVPQNLSASRPQDRQFILSSKKLLLSDSGFYLCAWTSDRTTPGNTIYFGEGSWLTVV.